The table lists the clone carrying this TCR beta chain with many counts. The antigen remains undetermined. CDR3 size: 15 residues. Germline trimming cut 4 bases from V and 9 bases from J; bases unmatched to any gene: 10. The germline V gene encodes CDR1 SGDLS and CDR2 YYNGEE. Researchers prepared the TCRbeta library using unique molecular identifiers, the study reports. Using its own MiXCR run on the PCR reads, TCRdb lists one record per CDR3 protein. The repertoire holds hundreds of thousands of distinct CDR3 sequences, roughly 8.2% seen once, with approximately 6% in the top ten. The sample originates from a study of T-cell reconstitution after alpha-beta-depleted transplantation in children. Points from the study as a whole: Recipient T cells and thymic progenitors that survived gave rise to the high TCRbeta diversity observed at day 60 in some patients. As was reported, about two months after transplant, alpha-beta T cells came from several hundred expanded graft clones.

The receptor comes from a male patient younger than 18 who had a stem cell transplant for acute lymphoblastic leukemia, so the T cells may come from the graft donor. V is TRBV9 and J is TRBJ2-2; 9 bases agree with TRBD1. The sample was PBMCs, mostly from graft donor cells, taken 180 days after TCRalphabeta/CD19-depleted stem cell transplant. DNA of the CDR3: TGTGCCAGCAGCCCGACCGGGACAGGGAGGAGGGAGCTGTTTTTT. It yields the protein CASSPTGTGRRELFF. Full variable domain (missing parts from reference TRBV9 and TRBJ2-2): DSGVTQTPKHLITATGQRVTLRCSPRSGDLSVYWYQQSLDQGLQFLIQYYNGEERAKGNILERFSAQQFPDLHSELNLSSLELGDSALYFCASSPTGTGRRELFFGEGSRLTVL.